The entry that follows covers one TCR beta chain sequence. This entry is derived from a study of blood T cell repertoires in COVID-19. About the study: Specimens from acute and convalescent COVID-19 originated in the United States, Italy and Spain. T cells, B-cell-depleted T cells, or PBMCs provided the cDNA or gDNA that served as material.

Per the original data handling: Amplifying reference gene primers gave estimates of nucleated cell counts. Assay: immunoSEQ multiplex PCR; the TCRdb copy retains only in-frame clones and omits some. D and trimming come from the DNA, and the V and J calls and clone size come from that table. Among 95,000 to 150,000 clones listed, 86% were seen once. The CDR3 length is 17 residues. CDR1 is LNHDA, CDR2 SQIVND, per germline (reference sequence). V was clipped by 2 bases and J by 0 bases; unmatched bases: 4. The sample consisted of peripheral blood. The V call is TRBV19, the J call TRBJ2-1; 10 bases fit TRBD2. The clonotype originates from a man aged 40-55 years with acute or convalescent COVID-19. The CDR3 DNA is TGTGCCAGTAGTATATCGCCTAGCGGGAGCTCCTACAATGAGCAGTTCTTC. It codes for CASSISPSGSSYNEQFF.